The T cell receptor (beta chain) described here comes from a study of T cell responses to AZD1222 COVID-19 vaccine. The study's findings and limits: White British people made up most donors, females outnumbered males, and clonal diversity was possibly underestimated. Researchers took repertoire samples only after the peak T cell response had come. Nearly half of the spike-specific TCRs reportedly recognize variant regions that carry no mutations.

Of note for this clone: The antigen is unknown.

TCRdb keeps only in-frame clones here, not all; method: immunoSEQ multiplex PCR. The sample lists over 120,000 clones, 93% seen once, with under 6.5% in the top ten. The TCR comes from an adult in good health. Sequencing was performed on peripheral blood, taken on day 0 of AZD1222 vaccination.

The CDR3 DNA reads as TGTGCCAGCAGTTTAAGGCAGGGGGCCACAGATACGCAGTATTTT. The encoded protein is CASSLRQGATDTQYF. The rearrangement joins TRBV27 to TRBJ2-3; 8 nucleotides line up with TRBD1. J lost 2 bases, V lost 2 bases, and 3 bases had no gene match. Germline V gene sequence: CDR1 MNHEY, CDR2 SMNVEV (reference sequence). The CDR3 totals 15 residues.